This T cell receptor (beta chain) is from a study of blood T cells in healthy people across ages (dated by TCRdb to the mid-2010s). About the study as a whole: In model experiments, template switching captured roughly one uniquely barcoded TCR beta cDNA molecule for every two T cells. To track age-related changes in TCR beta repertoire diversity, the study relied on deep sequencing normalized with unique cDNA molecular identifiers. Donors were grouped into four age groups: young (average roughly 17 years), middle-aged (less than 40), aged (around 56) and long-lived (just over 80). The study analyzed two additional independent replicas of 1 million unique cDNA reads from the same blood draw for two donors, one aged 18 to 29 and one aged 80 or older.

Library construction relied on 5' RACE. The run used an Illumina HiSeq 2500. A second 7 to 11 cycle PCR used a sample-barcoded 5' primer and a J-beta primer mix. Each TCR beta cDNA molecule received a unique molecular identifier from a template-switch 5' adaptor carrying 12 random nucleotides. Each sample yielded at least 3 million CDR3-containing paired-end reads. First-strand cDNA was synthesized from all RNA with the Mint cDNA synthesis kit, primed by a TRBC-specific oligonucleotide. After uracil-DNA glycosylase treatment, a first 18-cycle PCR used universal primers M1SS and BC2_uni_R on all cDNA. Per the original workflow: For normalization, 1 million high-quality reads, each with a distinct molecular identifier, were randomly selected from each sample. Reads with shared molecular identifiers were discarded instead of being binned into consensus sequences. MiTCR, with a Q25 quality threshold and the strictest error-elimination algorithm, was used for CDR3 identification, clonotype clustering and error correction. Lower-bound total TCR beta diversity was estimated with a nonparametric unseen species model using Euler transformation. Through fastp at Q25 and MiXCR, TCRdb rebuilt clones from the public reads, retaining in-frame beta chains. Identical CDR3 proteins give one entry, which carries the most common genes and DNA. The V and J calls, along with clone size, are taken from TCRdb and not from the paper's own processing. This sample is represented by 750,000 to 1,000,000 distinct CDR3 sequences; 25% to 30% of them were singletons. Jointly, the top ten make up 10% of the sample.

Reading from cysteine to phenylalanine, the CDR3 counts 13 amino acids. CDR3 DNA is the only sequence kept; it has 39 bases, read in frame from the first base. Trimming removed 1 base from V and 9 bases from J, leaving 10 bases between the germline ends. This clonotype was detected ten times or more. Its binding antigen is unknown. It has no much larger one-base neighbor in the sample; base qualities were not kept. Beyond this particular receptor, the publication reports: There was a strong correlation between observed TCR beta diversity and the percentage of naive T cells measured by flow cytometry. Total diversity estimates from one million sequenced T cells were considered lower bounds and underestimates. Donor CMV infection status was unknown, potentially confounding age-related changes in expanded clonotypes. Compared with the aged group, more naive CD4+ T cells, fewer expanded clones and increased TCR diversity were shown by the long-lived group, suggesting age selection. Bulk unsorted PBMC profiling prevented conclusive comparison of naive and antigen-experienced compartments. As age increased, observed TCR beta diversity per million T cells dropped in a roughly linear way, and a significant reduction was already evident by age 40.

The approximately 39 donors, aged roughly 6 to 100 years, were systemically healthy Caucasian individuals from Russia. Ten milliliters of peripheral blood were drawn from each donor into EDTA-treated Vacutainer tubes. PBMCs were isolated by Ficoll-Paque density-gradient centrifugation, with at least 7 million obtained per sample. Trizol reagent was used to extract total RNA from PBMCs, with at least 5 micrograms per sample. For every donor, flow cytometry on a PBMC aliquot measured the percentage of naive CD45RAhigh/CD27high T cells. A further study also used this sample, focusing on T cells of mothers and their children. The second study reports: Donors were nine systemically healthy Caucasian individuals: three mothers and their six children. cDNA synthesis used all of the extracted RNA, with roughly 1.6 ug of RNA in each 15 ul reaction. In the second PCR, the M1S primer added sample barcodes and 2-4 random nucleotides. Over 9.5 million TCR beta CDR3 reads came from each mother, compared with 3.3 million or so reads from each child. In both related and unrelated pairs, thymic selection shapes the output of TCR recombination in a similar way, with inherited differences having only a minor effect. Related mother-child pairs always showed normalized repertoire overlap that was slightly higher than in unrelated mother-child pairs, though the difference was never significant. No persistent microchimeric T cell clones were found, with a detection sensitivity of roughly 92 clones per million clonotypes. To look for features that set related mother-child pairs apart from unrelated individuals, the researchers ran deep NGS to compare the TCR beta repertoires of mothers and children. Mothers averaged roughly 36 +/- 4 years of age and children averaged around 10 +/- 4 years. Libraries were sequenced on Illumina HiSeq 2000 with 100+100 nt paired-end reads after adapter ligation with NEBNext reagents. Mother and child libraries were prepared a month apart and sequenced in separate runs to prevent cross-contamination. Between 500,000 and 2,000,000 distinct TCR beta clonotypes were identified per donor. Naive TCR beta clonotypes were estimated from low-frequency clonotypes matched to each donor's FACS-determined naive share, without sorting.

The TCR sequence derives from a woman between 35 and 50 years old in good health. Here the chain combines TRBV12-3 or TRBV12-4 and TRBJ2-1, with the D gene uncertain. The sequenced material came from blood. In nucleotide form, the sequence is TGTGCCAGCAGTTTAGGTCAAGTCGGTGAGCAGTTCTTC. This codes for CASSLGQVGEQFF.